The next 17 T cell receptor beta chains were all read from a single sample in a study of blood T cell repertoires in COVID-19. TCRdb's table, derived via immunoSEQ multiplex PCR, lists solely in-frame clones and lacks some. The sample shows some 370,000 clones, roughly 90% of them seen only once. The specimen sequenced was peripheral blood. The receptors come from a man aged 40-55 years with acute or convalescent COVID-19.

The CDR3 coding sequence is TGTGCCAGCAGTTGGGAGCGGAGGGCTGGCTACACCTTC. Translated: CASSWERRAGYTF. V usage is TRBV27 and J usage is TRBJ1-2; D is uncertain. In germline, CDR1 is MNHEY, CDR2 SMNVEV (reference sequence). The CDR3 is 13 residues long. The V and J ends lost 4 bases and 7 bases respectively, with 13 bases between them.

The rearrangement links TRBV19 to TRBJ1-3; 7 positions agree with TRBD1. The J segment lost 4 bases and the V segment lost 3 bases, leaving 12 bases of the junction unmatched. This CDR3 contains 17 residues. CDR1 is LNHDA, CDR2 SQIVND, per germline (reference sequence). The DNA for the CDR3 is TGTGCCAGTAGTATGTCCGCCGGACAGGCCTCGGGAAACACCATATATTTT. As protein: CASSMSAGQASGNTIYF. Looking up the rest from reference TRBV19 and TRBJ1-3 gives the full variable domain: DGGITQSPKYLFRKEGQNVTLSCEQNLNHDAMYWYRQDPGQGLRLIYYSQIVNDFQKGDIAEGYSVSREKKESFPLTVTSAQKNPTAFYLCASSMSAGQASGNTIYFGEGSWLTVV.

Remarks on this clone: One end of the junction is discordant with germline, which a read error may explain. V and J are TRBV27 and TRBJ2-7; TRBD2 is a possible D gene (7 bases). The CDR3 has 15 amino acids. Germline V CDR1 and CDR2: MNHEY, SMNVEV (reference sequence). The CDR3 nucleotides are TGTGCCAGCAGAGTAAGGTGGGGGGGCTCCCACGAGCAGTACTTC. Its protein product is CASRVRWGGSHEQYF.

The chain uses TRBV12-3 or TRBV12-4 and TRBJ1-5; possible D gene TRBD1, 5 bases. With 7 bases removed from V and 5 bases from J, the gap between germline ends came to 12 bases. This CDR3 is 13 amino acids long. CDR3 protein: CASTPDRDQPQHF. CDR3 nucleotide sequence: TGTGCCAGCACCCCAGACAGAGATCAGCCCCAGCATTTT.

The J gene is TRBJ1-4, the V gene TRBV4-1; D uncertain. The CDR3 is made up of 15 amino acids. The V end lost 2 bases, the J end lost 6 bases, and 13 bases lay between the germline ends. Germline V gene lookup returns CDR1 MGHRA and CDR2 YSYEKL. The CDR3: CASSQPIDKYEKLFF. For the CDR3, the DNA is TGCGCCAGCAGCCAACCCATTGACAAATATGAAAAACTGTTTTTT.

About this clone itself: Other DNA sequences in the same sample also yield this CDR3. The chain uses TRBV28 and TRBJ2-7; 9 bases fit TRBD1. J was trimmed by 0 bases and V by 4 bases; bases with no gene match: 4. Germline CDR1 and CDR2: MDHEN and SYDVKM. This CDR3 region has 15 residues. The CDR3 sequence is CASSSPGQGSYEQYF. CDR3 bases: TGTGCCAGCAGTTCTCCGGGACAGGGCTCCTACGAGCAGTACTTC. Full variable domain (remainder filled in from reference TRBV28 and TRBJ2-7): DVKVTQSSRYLVKRTGEKVFLECVQDMDHENMFWYRQDPGLGLRLIYFSYDVKMKEKGDIPEGYSVSREKKERFSLILESASTNQTSMYLCASSSPGQGSYEQYFGPGTRLTVT.

The rearrangement joins TRBV5-1 to TRBJ1-2; 9 bases are a match to TRBD1. Per the germline V gene, CDR1 is SGHRS and CDR2 is YFSETQ. With 2 bases clipped from V and 7 bases from J, the junction kept 15 bases outside the gene matches. This CDR3 region has 17 residues. In DNA, the CDR3 is TGCGCCAGCAGCTTACACGGGACAGGGCATAGCGTATCTGGCTACACCTTC. Encoded protein: CASSLHGTGHSVSGYTF.

The chain has TRBV2 and TRBJ2-3; 9 bases align to TRBD2. CDR3 length: 19 amino acids. J lost 2 bases, V lost 8 bases, and 20 bases had no gene match. CDR1 and CDR2 (germline): SNHLY, FYNNEI. The CDR3 here is CASEGIRAHLAGTTDTQYF. The CDR3 bases are TGTGCCAGCGAGGGCATCCGGGCGCACCTAGCGGGAACCACAGATACGCAGTATTTT.

V usage is TRBV7-8 and J usage is TRBJ2-3, with D maybe TRBD1 (5 bases). Trimming took off 3 bases at V and 0 bases at J, with 10 bases between the two ends. Germline V lookup: CDR1 SGHVS, CDR2 FQNEAQ. The CDR3 is 15 amino acids. The CDR3 region has the DNA TGTGCCAGCAGCTTCACGGACACGAGCACAGATACGCAGTATTTT. Translating gives CASSFTDTSTDTQYF.

The chain has TRBV5-8 and TRBJ1-6; D gene ambiguous. Between the trimmed V and J ends, which lost 4 bases and 5 bases, there was a span of 13 bases. Germline V gene sequence: CDR1 SGHTS, CDR2 YDEGEE. This CDR3 spans 15 amino acids. The CDR3 bases are TGTGCCAGCAGCCTTGACCAGGTCGATAATTCACCCCTCCACTTT. This encodes CASSLDQVDNSPLHF.

The chain uses TRBV27 and TRBJ2-1; D unresolved. Germline loops: CDR1 MNHEY, CDR2 SMNVEV (reference sequence). V lost 5 bases to trimming and J lost 0 bases, with 8 bases between them. This CDR3 is 14 amino acids long. CDR3 loop: CASSGADSYNEQFF. The DNA of the CDR3 is TGTGCCAGCAGTGGTGCGGACTCCTACAATGAGCAGTTCTTC.

The CDR3 sequence: CASSGFGGTDTQYF. The CDR3 DNA reads as TGTGCCAGCAGCGGATTCGGGGGCACAGATACGCAGTATTTT. The chain is built from TRBV7-3 and TRBJ2-3, with D perhaps matching TRBD2 (5 bases). CDR3 size: 14 residues. Trimming left V 5 bases short and J 1 base short, with 10 bases between. Germline V gives CDR1 SGHTA, CDR2 FQGTGA.

This rearrangement joins TRBV6-2 or TRBV6-3 to TRBJ2-1; 7 bases map to TRBD1. CDR3 length: 12 residues. Germline loops: CDR1 MNHEY, CDR2 SVGEGT. V lost 5 bases and J lost 16; bases outside the gene matches: 11. The CDR3 sequence: CASSKWDSKKFF. For the CDR3, the DNA is TGTGCCAGCAGTAAATGGGACAGCAAAAAATTCTTC.

J is TRBJ1-2 and V is TRBV28, with 7 nucleotides matching TRBD1. The CDR3 extends over 14 amino acids. V was clipped by 3 bases and J by 3 bases; unmatched bases: 4. Germline assignment: CDR1 MDHEN and CDR2 SYDVKM. The CDR3 sequence: CASSFEQGYYGYTF. The DNA of the CDR3 is TGTGCCAGCAGTTTTGAACAGGGGTACTATGGCTACACCTTC.

This chain uses TRBV28 with TRBJ1-4; no firm D call. V was shortened by 5 bases and J by 11 bases, with 9 bases between the two germline ends. This CDR3 contains 11 residues. Germline assignment: CDR1 MDHEN and CDR2 SYDVKM. The CDR3 DNA reads TGTGCCAGCAGTCTCGGGTGGAAACTGTTTTTT. Translated, it gives CASSLGWKLFF.

The V call is TRBV7-9, the J call TRBJ2-7, with 9 bases lining up with TRBD2. The CDR3 contains 14 residues. Per the germline V gene, CDR1 is SEHNR and CDR2 is FQNEAQ (reference sequence). The J segment lost 5 bases and the V segment lost 2 bases, leaving 4 bases of the junction unmatched. CDR3 residues: CASSLSGGPNEQYF. The CDR3 DNA follows: TGTGCCAGCAGCTTAAGCGGGGGGCCTAACGAGCAGTACTTC.

Turning to this clone: Other DNA variants within this sample encode the same CDR3. The genes are TRBV27 and TRBJ2-1; D is unresolved. The CDR3 has 13 amino acids. Trimming removed 0 bases from V and 3 bases from J, with 3 bases in between. Germline lookup yields CDR1 MNHEY and CDR2 SMNVEV (reference sequence). The CDR3 loop is CASSLSSYNEQFF. The CDR3 region has the DNA TGTGCCAGCAGTTTATCCAGCTACAATGAGCAGTTCTTC.